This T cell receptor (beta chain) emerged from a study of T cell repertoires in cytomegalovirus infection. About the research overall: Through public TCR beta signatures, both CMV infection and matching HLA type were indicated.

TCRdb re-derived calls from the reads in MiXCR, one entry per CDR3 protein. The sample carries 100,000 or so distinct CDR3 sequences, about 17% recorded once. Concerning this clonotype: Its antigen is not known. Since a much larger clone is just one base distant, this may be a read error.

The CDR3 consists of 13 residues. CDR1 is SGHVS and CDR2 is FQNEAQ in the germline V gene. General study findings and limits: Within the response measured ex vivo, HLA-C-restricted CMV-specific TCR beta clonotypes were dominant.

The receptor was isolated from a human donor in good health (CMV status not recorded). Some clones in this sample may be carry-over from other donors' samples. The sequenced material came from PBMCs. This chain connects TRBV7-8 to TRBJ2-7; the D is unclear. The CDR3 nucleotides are TGTGCCAGCAGCTTAGGTAGAATCGACGATCAGTACTTC. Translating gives CASSLGRIDDQYF. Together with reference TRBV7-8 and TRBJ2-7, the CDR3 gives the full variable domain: GAGVSQSPRYKVAKRGQDVALRCDPISGHVSLFWYQQALGQGPEFLTYFQNEAQLDKSGLPSDRFFAERPEGSVSTLKIQRTQQEDSAVYLCASSLGRIDDQYFGPGTRLTVT.